This TCR beta chain is from a study of Graves' ophthalmopathy and Graves' hyperthyroidism. The TCR beta CDR3 regions underwent amplification from RNA transcripts. HTBI-primed first-round RT-PCR preceded second-round multiplex PCR. MiXCR, applied by TCRdb to the multiplex PCR reads, yields one record per CDR3 protein. The repertoire holds some 410,000 distinct CDR3 sequences, around 20% seen once, with 2.5% to 3.5% in the top ten. This clonotype was detected only a few times. Its antigen is not known. General study results and limits: Thyroid clonotypes that were expanded above 0.001 frequency mostly also appeared in blood. Ophthalmopathy progression was predicted by the model at 55% to 71% sensitivity and approximately 72% specificity.

Stable hyperthyroidism meant no progression to ophthalmopathy within 18 months of follow-up. The length of the CDR3 is 17 residues. Germline V gene lookup returns CDR1 MGHRA and CDR2 YSYEKL. J lost 0 bases, V lost 0 bases, and 5 bases had no gene match. Specimen: peripheral blood. The V and J genes are TRBV4-1 and TRBJ2-7; TRBD2 aligns across 10 bases. This TCR derives from a woman younger than 30 with stable Graves' hyperthyroidism. The CDR3 DNA reads as TGCGCCAGCAGCCAAGACCTAGCGGGAGTCTTCTCCTACGAGCAGTACTTC. Translation gives CASSQDLAGVFSYEQYF.